The text below deals with one T cell receptor beta chain. Method: immunoSEQ multiplex PCR; TCRdb's copy keeps in-frame clones and lacks some. The sample lists just over 2,000,000 clones; roughly 95% were seen once. Germline V lookup: CDR1 MNHEY, CDR2 SVGAGI. Trimming at V came to 6 bases and at J to 9 bases, leaving 12 bases not matched to a gene. CDR3 size: 15 residues. The sample originates from a study of shared clonotypes between healthy human individuals. This clonotype originated in a man aged 18 to 30 in good health. V gene TRBV6-5 combines with J gene TRBJ1-2; the match to TRBD1 covers 11 bases. Sequencing was done on a sample of naive CD4+ T cells sorted from blood. As to subset: CD45RA+ positively selected. For the CDR3, the DNA is TGTGCCAGCAGAGGAGGGGACAGGGGGGGAGAGAGCTACACCTTC. This sequence encodes CASRGGDRGGESYTF.